A single sample is the source of the 4 T cell receptor beta chains below, sequenced in a study of human T cells and chemical hapten exposure. Time point indicated: patch test 1, 2 weeks after DPC sensitization. Treatment meaning: therapeutic diphenylcyclopropenone sensitization with weekly scalp DPC. Using its own MiXCR run on the RACE reads, TCRdb lists one record per CDR3 protein. The sample yields fewer than 500,000 distinct CDR3 sequences, approximately 5% seen once. Sequenced material: whole blood, taken in connection with sensitization to the hapten diphenylcyclopropenone (DPC). The receptor source for this set is a woman in her 50s with alopecia areata. Some clones in this sample may be carry-over from other donors' samples.

This clonotype showed up many times. The V gene is TRBV7-8, the J gene TRBJ2-7; TRBD1 is a possible D gene (6 bases). Trimming removed 4 bases from V and 0 bases from J, with 19 bases in between. Germline V CDR1 and CDR2: SGHVS, FQNEAQ. The CDR3 totals 17 residues. The CDR3 nucleotides are TGTGCCAGCAGCTCAACCCGAAGGACAGCACTCTCCTACGAGCAGTACTTC. Translated, it gives CASSSTRRTALSYEQYF.

This clonotype was seen a few times. J is TRBJ1-1 and V is TRBV12-3 or TRBV12-4; 7 positions match TRBD1. With V trimmed by 3 bases and J by 5 bases, 3 bases remained unmatched. The length of the CDR3 is 13 residues. The CDR3 sequence: CASSFKGATEAFF. The CDR3 nucleotides are TGTGCCAGCAGTTTTAAGGGGGCTACTGAAGCTTTCTTT.

Only a few counts were recorded for this clonotype. The genes are TRBV6-2 or TRBV6-3 and TRBJ1-6; no firm D call. The CDR3 consists of 17 residues. Germline assignment: CDR1 MNHEY and CDR2 SVGEGT. The V end lost 5 bases, the J end lost 11 bases, and 25 bases lay between the germline ends. The CDR3 nucleotides read TGTGCCAGCAGTACTCCCCACCGGACCGAAATAGATGCACCCCTCCACTTT. Amino acid sequence: CASSTPHRTEIDAPLHF.

In this sample, this clonotype turned up many times. J is TRBJ1-2 and V is TRBV18; D may be TRBD1 (5 bases). V was clipped by 3 bases and J by 7 bases, with 15 bases between them. Germline V gene data show CDR1 as KGHSH and CDR2 as LQKENI. The CDR3 covers 14 residues. The CDR3: CASSPGTEVGGYTF. The CDR3 nucleotides are TGTGCCAGCTCACCCGGGACGGAGGTGGGTGGCTACACCTTC.